This entry is about one T cell receptor beta chain. This CDR3 has 15 amino acids. V dropped 4 bases and J dropped 6 bases, with 17 bases sitting between them. Germline V gene sequence: CDR1 LNHDA, CDR2 SQIVND (reference sequence). The data were taken from a study of shared T cell receptors in the human thymus. Assay used: immunoSEQ multiplex PCR; TCRdb lists only in-frame clones, some missing. The sample includes over 350,000 clones, over 90% of them seen just once. Specimen: thymocytes. This TCR was sampled from a human donor. This chain links TRBV19 with TRBJ2-3; D not certain. The CDR3 DNA sequence: TGTGCCAGTAGTAATATCAGATTATCTTCCGATACGCAGTATTTT. Protein sequence: CASSNIRLSSDTQYF.